A selection of T cell receptor beta chains follows, all from one sample in a study of response to subunit inactivated influenza vaccine. TCRdb re-analysed the RT-PCR reads in MiXCR, keeping a single row per CDR3 protein. The sample has more than 450,000 distinct CDR3 sequences; approximately 10% are singletons. Separately, the same data were catalogued under a study of T cells expressing NK-cell markers.

The sequencing used PBMCs from blood, collected on the day of vaccination. These receptors were obtained from a man in his forties or fifties who received an inactivated influenza vaccine. The CDR3 runs from the conserved cysteine through the conserved F or W. The D gene is left open where the match is weak.

D,J,V,CDR3
TRBD1,TRBJ2-7,TRBV10-3,CAISEAPGAGQGSYEQYF
TRBD2,TRBJ2-1,TRBV10-3,CAISAPGLLGNEQFF
.,TRBJ2-5,TRBV12-3/TRBV12-4,CASSFGNSGETQYF
TRBD1,TRBJ1-5,TRBV6-2/TRBV6-3,CASSYPSGTGLEPQHF
TRBD1,TRBJ1-1,TRBV6-6,CAILDRGHTEAFF
.,TRBJ1-6,TRBV2,CASRGYLRGNSPLHF
.,TRBJ2-3,TRBV5-6,CASSLQGSADTQYF
.,TRBJ2-5,TRBV29-1,CSVNLQGETQYF
TRBD2,TRBJ2-3,TRBV28,CASSFGRLAGITDTQYF
.,TRBJ1-5,TRBV6-2/TRBV6-3,CASSYRGRDQPQHF
.,TRBJ2-3,TRBV7-6,CASSLLSDTDTQYF
.,TRBJ2-7,TRBV7-2,CASSPWASGGYEQYF
TRBD2,TRBJ2-3,TRBV20-1,CSARTSGGTDTQYF
TRBD1,TRBJ2-3,TRBV28,CASSRDSLTDTQYF
TRBD2,TRBJ2-5,TRBV28,CATLAGVRETQYF
TRBD2,TRBJ2-7,TRBV12-3/TRBV12-4,CASRPGTSGKSSYEQYF
TRBD2,TRBJ2-4,TRBV3-1,CASSQPGTSDTKNIQYF
.,TRBJ2-2,TRBV20-1,CSARRGAGTGELFF
TRBD1,TRBJ2-5,TRBV5-6,CASSWGRGSETQYF
.,TRBJ2-4,TRBV14,CASSQDRDLAKNIQYF
.,TRBJ2-2,TRBV3-1,CASSHMGEGTGELFF
TRBD2,TRBJ2-3,TRBV12-3/TRBV12-4,CASSPFGTSGRTDTQYF
.,TRBJ2-7,TRBV4-1,CASSHRASGAQYF
.,TRBJ1-1,TRBV4-3,CASSQDTGWVTEAFF
TRBD1,TRBJ2-1,TRBV14,CASSQENGQGTYNEQFF
TRBD1,TRBJ2-3,TRBV20-1,CSAPRDRVRRDTQYF
.,TRBJ2-1,TRBV24-1,CATSAWAGVYNEQFF
TRBD2,TRBJ2-2,TRBV6-2/TRBV6-3,CASSYPGGPGELFF
.,TRBJ1-1,TRBV4-2,CASSQEGAMNTEAFF
TRBD1,TRBJ1-1,TRBV20-1,CSARDTQGAGTEAFF
TRBD1,TRBJ2-5,TRBV5-1,CASSPETGGDETQYF
.,TRBJ1-6,TRBV18,CASSPGLRGAGSSLHF
TRBD1,TRBJ1-1,TRBV6-6,CASAGQGSAEAFF
.,TRBJ2-1,TRBV4-3,CASSQDTRVGSEQFF
TRBD1,TRBJ2-3,TRBV4-2,CASSQETGPIRTDTQYF
.,TRBJ2-1,TRBV10-3,CAISGSLAEVRGHNEQFF
TRBD2,TRBJ2-1,TRBV18,CASSPYLQLAGSLSEQFF